The source of this T cell receptor (beta chain) is a study of shared clonotypes between healthy human individuals. In the study overall: CD4 naive cells filled three plates per donor, CD4 memory three, CD8 naive two and CD8 memory one.

In the naive CD8 group, cells lacked CD45RO and were positively selected for CCR7, so terminally differentiated effector memory CD45RA+ cells were left out. Sorted subsets were amplified in replicate PCRs using about 200 ng DNA, 30,000 to 35,000 T cell genomes. Method: immunoSEQ multiplex PCR; TCRdb's copy keeps in-frame clones and lacks some. The sample contains nearly 2 million clones, roughly 94% of which appear only once. The V end was cut by 6 bases, the J end by 5 bases, with 23 bases between. There are 17 residues in the CDR3. Looked up from germline, CDR1 is MNHEY and CDR2 is SMNVEV (reference sequence).

This rearrangement joins TRBV27 to TRBJ1-5, with D tentatively TRBD1 (5 bases). Sequencing was done on a sample of naive CD8+ T cells sorted from blood. This receptor was taken from a man aged 18 to 29 in good health. The CDR3 is CASSPSVGETAYQPQHF. DNA for the CDR3: TGTGCCAGCAGCCCATCGGTCGGGGAGACAGCTTATCAGCCCCAGCATTTT.